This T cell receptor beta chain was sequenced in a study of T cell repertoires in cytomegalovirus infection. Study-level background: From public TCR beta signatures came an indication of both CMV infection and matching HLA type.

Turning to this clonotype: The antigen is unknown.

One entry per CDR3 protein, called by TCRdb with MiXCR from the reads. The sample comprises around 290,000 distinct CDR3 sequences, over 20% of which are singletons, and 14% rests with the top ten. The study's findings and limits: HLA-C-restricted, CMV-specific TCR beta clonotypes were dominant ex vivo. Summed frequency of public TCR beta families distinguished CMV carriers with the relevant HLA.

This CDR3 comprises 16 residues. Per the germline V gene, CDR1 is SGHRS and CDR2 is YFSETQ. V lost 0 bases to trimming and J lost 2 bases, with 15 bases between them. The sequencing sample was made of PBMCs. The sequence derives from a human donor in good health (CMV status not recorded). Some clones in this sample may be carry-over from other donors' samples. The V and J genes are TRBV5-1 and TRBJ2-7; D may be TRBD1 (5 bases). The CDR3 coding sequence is TGCGCCAGCAGCTTGGCCGACAGTGTCAGGCCCTACGAGCAGTACTTC. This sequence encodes CASSLADSVRPYEQYF.